These 20 T cell receptor beta chains were sequenced from one sample in a study of blood T cell repertoires in COVID-19. Assay: immunoSEQ multiplex PCR; the TCRdb copy retains only in-frame clones and omits some. This table has approximately 180,000 clones, over 75% appearing once. Sequencing was done on a sample of peripheral blood. The receptors stem from a man in his 60s with acute or convalescent COVID-19.

The gene calls are TRBV6-5 and TRBJ1-1; 7 positions match TRBD1. This CDR3 is 12 amino acids long. V dropped 10 bases and J dropped 1; count of bases not matched to a gene: 3. Germline CDR1 reads MNHEY; CDR2 reads SVGAGI. CDR3 in amino acids: CAIRGGNTEAFF. Here the CDR3 DNA reads TGTGCCATCAGGGGGGGGAACACTGAAGCTTTCTTT.

CDR3 sequence (DNA): TGTGCCAGCAGTTTCCCGGGAACTTCACCCCTCCACTTT. Its protein is CASSFPGTSPLHF. The V and J genes are TRBV12-3 or TRBV12-4 and TRBJ1-6; D gene uncertain. This CDR3 region has 13 residues. V was clipped by 3 bases and J by 9 bases, with 9 bases between them.

CDR3: CASSPGLAGRGNEQFF. The CDR3, as DNA: TGTGCCAGCAGCCCGGGACTAGCGGGGAGGGGAAATGAGCAGTTCTTC. The V and J genes are TRBV11-1 and TRBJ2-1; TRBD2 agrees at 13 bases. The trim removed 5 bases at V and 7 bases at J, leaving 8 bases unmatched. The CDR3 spans 16 residues. Per the germline V gene, CDR1 is SGHAT and CDR2 is FQDESV (reference sequence).

V gene TRBV5-1 combines with J gene TRBJ2-1; 8 nucleotides agree with TRBD2. The CDR3 consists of 15 residues. Germline CDR1 SGHRS, CDR2 YFSETQ. V was pared by 0 bases and J by 10 bases, with 9 bases of the junction left unmatched. The CDR3 coding sequence is TGCGCCAGCAGCTTGGAAGTAGCGGGGCTTAGGGAGCAGTTCTTC. Amino acid sequence: CASSLEVAGLREQFF.

This clone appeared once. Written as DNA, the CDR3 is TGTGCCAGTAGGGGAGGTGAATCCTACGAGCAGTACTTC. Translating gives CASRGGESYEQYF. This chain joins TRBV19 and TRBJ2-7; a weak D match, TRBD2 (6 bases). The V and J ends lost 6 bases and 1 base respectively, with 10 bases between them. Germline V lookup: CDR1 LNHDA, CDR2 SQIVND (reference sequence). This CDR3 spans 13 amino acids.

The gene calls are TRBV9 and TRBJ2-2; 9 bases agree with TRBD2. V was clipped by 0 bases and J by 2 bases; unmatched bases: 8. Per the germline V gene, CDR1 is SGDLS and CDR2 is YYNGEE. This CDR3 has 18 residues. The CDR3: CASSVVDSGRTNTGELFF. CDR3 nucleotides: TGTGCCAGCAGCGTAGTTGATAGCGGGAGAACCAACACCGGGGAGCTGTTTTTT.

This chain connects TRBV19 to TRBJ2-7, with a possible D match to TRBD2 (6 bases). CDR1 LNHDA and CDR2 SQIVND come from the germline V gene (reference sequence). V lost 9 bases, J lost 5 bases, and 11 bases lay in between. This CDR3 spans 11 amino acids. The CDR3 protein is CARTAGNEQYF. The CDR3 bases are TGTGCCAGAACGGCGGGGAACGAGCAGTACTTC.

The chain is built from TRBV5-1 and TRBJ1-2, with 10 positions matching TRBD1. CDR1 and CDR2 from the germline V gene are SGHRS and YFSETQ. The CDR3 contains 13 residues. After removal of 4 bases from V and 7 bases from J, the junction contained 4 bases not matched to a gene. Written as DNA, the CDR3 is TGCGCCAGCAGCCTGGACAGGGGGGGTGGCTACACCTTC. Amino acid sequence: CASSLDRGGGYTF.

This chain connects TRBV6-2 or TRBV6-3 to TRBJ1-5; D may be TRBD1 (5 bases). This CDR3 contains 15 residues. The V end lost 2 bases, the J end lost 4 bases, and 12 bases lay between the germline ends. The V gene's germline CDR1 is MNHEY and CDR2 SVGEGT. CDR3 protein: CASSYGQGYNQPQHF. As DNA, the CDR3 is TGTGCCAGCAGTTACGGTCAGGGCTATAATCAGCCCCAGCATTTT.

V is TRBV5-6 and J is TRBJ1-5; 8 positions agree with TRBD1. CDR1 SGHDT and CDR2 YYEEEE come from the germline V gene. The V gene end was trimmed by 0 bases and the J gene end by 4 bases; junction bases not matched to a gene: 3. The CDR3 is 15 amino acids. In nucleotides, the CDR3 is TGTGCCAGCAGCTTGGGGGACAGGCAAAATCAGCCCCAGCATTTT. Residues: CASSLGDRQNQPQHF.

Turning to this clone: Within the sample, other DNA sequences also encode this same CDR3. The CDR3 protein is CASSLGRAQETQYF. The CDR3 nucleotides read TGCGCCAGCAGCTTGGGGCGGGCGCAAGAGACCCAGTACTTC. This rearrangement joins TRBV5-1 to TRBJ2-5; D perhaps matches TRBD2 (5 bases). V shed 0 bases and J shed 2 bases, with 8 bases lying between them. Germline assignment: CDR1 SGHRS and CDR2 YFSETQ. The CDR3 runs to 14 residues.

This rearrangement joins TRBV28 to TRBJ2-7; 11 bases agree with TRBD1. J lost 5 bases, V lost 7 bases, and 4 bases had no gene match. The CDR3 sequence is 13 residues long. CDR1 is MDHEN and CDR2 is SYDVKM in the germline V gene. The CDR3 here is CASTQDRGHEQYF. CDR3 bases: TGTGCCAGCACCCAGGACAGGGGGCACGAGCAGTACTTC.

The chain joins TRBV11-2 to TRBJ1-2; D gene unclear. V was trimmed by 5 bases and J by 7 bases, leaving 17 bases between them. CDR1 SGHAT and CDR2 FQNNGV come from the germline V gene. CDR3 size: 14 residues. The CDR3 loop reads CASSPPQREVGYTF. The CDR3 DNA sequence: TGTGCCAGCAGCCCCCCCCAGCGAGAGGTTGGCTACACCTTC.

V gene TRBV7-8 combines with J gene TRBJ2-2; 7 bases align to TRBD1. V gave up 6 bases and J gave up 0 bases; unmatched junction bases: 4. This CDR3 comprises 15 residues. Per germline, CDR1 SGHVS and CDR2 FQNEAQ. CDR3 in DNA: TGTGCCAGCAGTCTGCAGGGGGCGAACACCGGGGAGCTGTTTTTT. It codes for CASSLQGANTGELFF.

This clone has a single count. V usage is TRBV7-9 and J usage is TRBJ2-2; TRBD1 is a possible D gene (6 bases). The CDR3 totals 15 residues. The germline V gene has CDR1 SEHNR and CDR2 FQNEAQ (reference sequence). V lost 3 bases and J lost 1, with 9 bases in between. CDR3 sequence reads: CASSFPRGNTGELFF. CDR3 DNA: TGTGCCAGCAGCTTCCCCAGGGGGAACACCGGGGAGCTGTTTTTT.

The gene calls are TRBV3-1 (or the pseudogene TRBV3-2) and TRBJ2-1, with 7 positions matching TRBD2. The V gene end was trimmed by 4 bases and the J gene end by 6 bases; junction bases not matched to a gene: 15. The CDR3 is made up of 17 amino acids. CDR1 is LGHDT, CDR2 YNNKEL, per germline (reference sequence). CDR3 sequence reads: CASSPKHGRAELNEQFF. The CDR3 region has the DNA TGTGCCAGCAGCCCAAAACATGGGAGGGCCGAGCTCAATGAGCAGTTCTTC.

The chain uses TRBV19 and TRBJ2-1, with 7 bases lining up with TRBD2. CDR1 is LNHDA and CDR2 is SQIVND in the germline V gene (reference sequence). The CDR3 is made up of 13 amino acids. The CDR3 is CAETGTNYNEQFF. In DNA, the CDR3 is TGTGCTGAAACCGGGACTAACTACAATGAGCAGTTCTTC.

A single count supports this clone. The rearrangement joins TRBV3-1 (or the pseudogene TRBV3-2) to TRBJ2-1; perhaps TRBD2 as D (5 bases). In germline, CDR1 is LGHDT, CDR2 YNNKEL (reference sequence). V lost 7 bases, J lost 9 bases, and 22 bases lay in between. The CDR3 runs 15 residues. The CDR3 nucleotides are TGTGCCAGCACCCCCGAGGGTAGTCAGGCGGGTGAGCAGTTCTTC. This translates into CASTPEGSQAGEQFF.

The V gene is TRBV27, the J gene TRBJ2-3; D remains unclear. Germline V CDR1 and CDR2: MNHEY, SMNVEV (reference sequence). The CDR3 has 16 amino acids. Trimming took 7 bases from V and 0 from J, leaving 17 bases between them. This chain's CDR3 is CASKFGGTTSTDTQYF. For the CDR3, the DNA is TGTGCCAGCAAATTTGGCGGCACCACTAGCACAGATACGCAGTATTTT.

The rearrangement joins TRBV27 to TRBJ1-5, with D perhaps TRBD1 (6 bases). V was pared by 5 bases and J by 1 base, with 9 bases between. The CDR3 length is 14 residues. Germline CDR1 is MNHEY and CDR2 is SMNVEV (reference sequence). The CDR3 DNA reads TGTGCCAGCAGTAGGGGGGGCAGCAATCAGCCCCAGCATTTT. Protein: CASSRGGSNQPQHF.